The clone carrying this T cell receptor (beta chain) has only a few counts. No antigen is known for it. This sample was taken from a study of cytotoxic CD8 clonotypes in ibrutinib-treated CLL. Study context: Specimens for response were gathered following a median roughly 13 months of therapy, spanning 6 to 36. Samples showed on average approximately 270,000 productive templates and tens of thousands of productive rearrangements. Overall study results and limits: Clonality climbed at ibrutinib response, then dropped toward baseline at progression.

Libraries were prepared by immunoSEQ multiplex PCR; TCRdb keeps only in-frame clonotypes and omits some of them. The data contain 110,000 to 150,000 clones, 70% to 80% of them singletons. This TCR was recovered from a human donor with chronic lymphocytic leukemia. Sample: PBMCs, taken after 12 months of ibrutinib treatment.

This CDR3 reads CATRAGGEQYF. DNA for the CDR3: TGTGCCACCAGGGCAGGAGGCGAGCAGTACTTC. The chain recombines TRBV15 with TRBJ2-7; TRBD2 is a possible D gene (5 bases). From germline, CDR1 is LNHNV and CDR2 YYDKDF (reference sequence). The CDR3 runs to 11 residues. The ends were cut back, 6 bases at V and 6 bases at J, with 9 bases in the middle.